These 2 T cell receptor beta chains were sequenced from one sample in a study of T cells in Graves' hyperthyroidism and ophthalmopathy. RNA transcripts provided the source from which TCR beta CDR3 regions were amplified. TCR CDR3 underwent first-round RT-PCR with the HTBI primer set. TCRdb independently ran MiXCR on the multiplex PCR reads; one entry per CDR3 protein. This sample carries about 590,000 distinct CDR3 sequences, around a sixth of them seen once, and the ten largest clones take about 7%. Input material: blood. The receptors here all came from a woman in her twenties or thirties with Graves' hyperthyroidism.

V usage is TRBV20-1 and J usage is TRBJ1-4; D not certain. V gave up 6 bases and J gave up 0 bases, with 14 bases separating them. Germline-derived CDR1 and CDR2 are DFQATT and SNEGSKA (reference sequence). CDR3 length: 15 amino acids. CDR3 loop: CSAPPDRPTNEKLFF. Written as DNA, the CDR3 is TGCAGTGCCCCCCCGGACCGCCCAACTAATGAAAAACTGTTTTTT.

This chain links TRBV7-7 with TRBJ2-1, with 12 bases identical to TRBD2. V lost 5 bases, J lost 8 bases, and 10 bases stayed unmatched. This CDR3 has 16 amino acids. The germline V gene encodes CDR1 SSHAT and CDR2 FNYEAQ (reference sequence). The CDR3 is CASSPLKTSGSDEQFF. CDR3 DNA: TGTGCCAGCAGCCCTCTTAAGACTAGCGGGAGCGATGAGCAGTTCTTC.